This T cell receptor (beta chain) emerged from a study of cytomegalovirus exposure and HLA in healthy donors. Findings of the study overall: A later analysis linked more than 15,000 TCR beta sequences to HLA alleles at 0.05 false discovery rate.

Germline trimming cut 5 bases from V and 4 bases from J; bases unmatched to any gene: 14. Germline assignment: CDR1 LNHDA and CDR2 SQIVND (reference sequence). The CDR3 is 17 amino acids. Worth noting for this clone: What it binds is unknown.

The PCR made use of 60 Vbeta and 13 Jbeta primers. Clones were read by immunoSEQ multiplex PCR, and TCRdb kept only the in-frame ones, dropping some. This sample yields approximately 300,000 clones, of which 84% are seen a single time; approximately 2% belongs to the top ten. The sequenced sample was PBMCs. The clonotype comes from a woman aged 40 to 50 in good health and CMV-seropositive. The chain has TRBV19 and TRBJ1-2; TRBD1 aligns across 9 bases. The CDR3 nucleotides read TGTGCCAGTAGTTCAACCCCCGGGACAGGGACAATCTATGGCTACACCTTC. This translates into CASSSTPGTGTIYGYTF. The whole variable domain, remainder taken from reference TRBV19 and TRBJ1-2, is DGGITQSPKYLFRKEGQNVTLSCEQNLNHDAMYWYRQDPGQGLRLIYYSQIVNDFQKGDIAEGYSVSREKKESFPLTVTSAQKNPTAFYLCASSSTPGTGTIYGYTFGSGTRLTVV.